This T cell receptor beta chain was captured by sequencing in a study of blood T cell repertoires in COVID-19. The wider study: Donors in the United States, Italy and Spain gave samples during acute or convalescent COVID-19.

J lost 8 bases, V lost 1 base, and 8 bases had no gene match. The germline V gene encodes CDR1 LNHDA and CDR2 SQIVND (reference sequence). This CDR3 contains 15 residues. Assay: immunoSEQ multiplex PCR; the TCRdb copy retains only in-frame clones and omits some. Of 200,000 to 250,000 clones listed, 85% to 90% were seen once; the top ten hold less than 3%. This clone occurred a few times. V and J are TRBV19 and TRBJ1-2; 9 bases map to TRBD1. Sequenced: peripheral blood. The receptor comes from a man in his thirties or forties with COVID-19, enrolled during active disease. The CDR3 bases are TGTGCCAGTAGTATAGTTGGGACAGGGCGTGGAGGCTACACCTTC. It encodes CASSIVGTGRGGYTF.